This T cell receptor beta chain was obtained from a study of blood T cell repertoires in COVID-19. Across the study: Acute and convalescent COVID-19 specimens originated in the United States, Italy and Spain. The cDNA or gDNA used as material had been derived from T cells, B-cell-depleted T cells, or PBMCs.

The CDR3 spans 15 residues. The V gene's germline CDR1 is GTSNPN and CDR2 SVGIG (reference sequence). Original methodology: How many nucleated cells were present was estimated from reference gene primer amplification. Only in-frame clones appear in the TCRdb table, and some are missing; sequencing was by immunoSEQ multiplex PCR. The D gene and trimming were derived from the DNA, and the V and J assignments and clone size from that table. The table includes around 94,000 clones, around 90% detected once. For this clone: Sequence at one end of the junction differs from germline and may be a read error.

V and J are TRBV30 and TRBJ1-6; D possibly corresponds to TRBD1 (5 bases). This receptor was identified in a man aged 18 to 35 with acute or convalescent COVID-19. Sample: peripheral blood. The CDR3 spells CARSLDSAYNSPLHF. The CDR3 DNA sequence: TGTGCCCGGAGTCTCGACAGCGCATATAATTCACCCCTCCACTTT.